What follows are 15 T cell receptor beta chains derived from one specimen sequenced in a study of blood T cell repertoires in COVID-19. Using immunoSEQ multiplex PCR, the repertoire was profiled, and TCRdb retains in-frame clones only, with some absent. Here the sample spans approximately 140,000 clones, around 85% being singletons. Sequences were obtained from peripheral blood. These receptors all stem from an elderly woman with acute or convalescent COVID-19.

The chain couples TRBV7-8 to TRBJ1-1; D is unclear. There are 14 residues in the CDR3. Trimming removed 1 base from V and 5 bases from J, with 11 bases in between. Germline assignment: CDR1 SGHVS and CDR2 FQNEAQ. The CDR3 region has the DNA TGTGCCAGCAGCTTAGGGGTTACGGGGACTGAAGCTTTCTTT. Its protein is CASSLGVTGTEAFF.

The rearrangement links TRBV2 to TRBJ1-2, with TRBD1 matching over 7 bases. The CDR3 extends over 14 amino acids. The V gene's germline CDR1 is SNHLY and CDR2 FYNNEI. V shed 5 bases, J shed 6 bases, and the junction held 9 bases outside the gene matches. DNA for the CDR3: TGTGCCAGCAGTTCCGGGACAGCCCCTGATGGCTACACCTTC. Protein product: CASSSGTAPDGYTF.

The gene calls are TRBV11-2 and TRBJ2-5; 12 positions match TRBD2. Germline lookup yields CDR1 SGHAT and CDR2 FQNNGV. V lost 0 bases and J lost 6; bases outside the gene matches: 8. This CDR3 contains 17 residues. The CDR3 region is CASSLDSRTSGKKTQYF. The CDR3 bases are TGTGCCAGCAGCTTAGATTCGAGGACTAGCGGGAAGAAGACCCAGTACTTC.

The chain links TRBV7-6 to TRBJ1-1; 7 positions agree with TRBD1. The germline CDR1 and CDR2 sequences are SGHVS and FNYEAQ. The junction had 5 bases not matched to a gene; V was cut back by 0 bases and J by 1 base. This CDR3 has 16 amino acids. The chain's CDR3 is CASSLAPGGRNTEAFF. The DNA for the CDR3 is TGTGCCAGCAGCTTAGCGCCAGGGGGTCGGAACACTGAAGCTTTCTTT.

The V call is TRBV9, the J call TRBJ1-4; TRBD1 agrees at 8 bases. V trimming: 6 bases; J trimming: 6 bases; junction bases outside the gene matches: 10. CDR1 and CDR2 from the germline V gene are SGDLS and YYNGEE. The CDR3 covers 15 residues. CDR3 in DNA: TGTGCCAGCACCTATGGACAGGGAGGATATGAAAAACTGTTTTTT. Its translation is CASTYGQGGYEKLFF.

The rearrangement joins TRBV27 to TRBJ2-5; TRBD2 matches at 7 bases. This CDR3 is 12 amino acids long. Germline V gene sequence: CDR1 MNHEY, CDR2 SMNVEV (reference sequence). The V and J ends lost 4 bases and 11 bases, in that order; junction bases with no gene match: 7. CDR3 DNA: TGTGCCAGCAGTTCCTCCTGGGGGGGACAGTACTTC. It codes for CASSSSWGGQYF.

The chain is built from TRBV2 and TRBJ1-4; 10 bases align to TRBD1. The germline gives CDR1 SNHLY, CDR2 FYNNEI. After removal of 7 bases from V and 7 bases from J, the junction contained 9 bases not matched to a gene. This CDR3 contains 15 residues. CDR3 region: CASKDGGTGAEKLFF. The CDR3, as DNA: TGTGCCAGCAAAGACGGCGGGACAGGGGCTGAAAAACTGTTTTTT.

The genes are TRBV12-3 or TRBV12-4 and TRBJ1-4; D remains unclear. The CDR3 totals 12 residues. The V and J ends lost 11 bases and 7 bases respectively, with 14 bases between them. The chain's CDR3 is CAASATGEKLFF. The CDR3 nucleotides are TGTGCCGCCAGCGCCACGGGTGAAAAACTGTTTTTT.

The rearrangement joins TRBV20-1 to TRBJ2-2; possible D gene TRBD2, 5 bases. The CDR3 spans 11 residues. The V and J ends lost 7 bases and 5 bases respectively, with 8 bases between them. Per the germline V gene, CDR1 is DFQATT and CDR2 is SNEGSKA (reference sequence). As DNA, the CDR3 is TGCAGTGTTGGGAGAACCGGGGAGCTGTTTTTT. Translated: CSVGRTGELFF.

The rearrangement uses TRBV7-8 and TRBJ1-3; 10 nucleotides agree with TRBD1. Germline-derived CDR1 and CDR2 are SGHVS and FQNEAQ. The CDR3 has 17 amino acids. J gave up 4 bases and V 2 bases, and 8 bases lay outside the gene matches. As DNA, the CDR3 is TGTGCCAGCAGCTTAAGGGGACAGGGGATCGGGGGAAACACCATATATTTT. It codes for CASSLRGQGIGGNTIYF.

The V gene is TRBV19, the J gene TRBJ1-2, with 8 bases identical to TRBD1. The CDR3 spans 15 residues. CDR1 and CDR2 (germline): LNHDA, SQIVND (reference sequence). With V trimmed by 4 bases and J by 6 bases, 10 bases remained unmatched. The CDR3 loop reads CASSSKPGGRDGYTF. In DNA, the CDR3 is TGTGCCAGTAGTAGCAAACCAGGGGGCAGGGATGGCTACACCTTC. The full variable domain, in which reference TRBV19 and TRBJ1-2 provide the parts outside the CDR3, is DGGITQSPKYLFRKEGQNVTLSCEQNLNHDAMYWYRQDPGQGLRLIYYSQIVNDFQKGDIAEGYSVSREKKESFPLTVTSAQKNPTAFYLCASSSKPGGRDGYTFGSGTRLTVV.

As DNA, the CDR3 is TGTGCCAGCAGCGCGAGTAGCGGGGTGTCTGGCGAGCAGTACTTC. The encoded protein is CASSASSGVSGEQYF. The chain recombines TRBV9 with TRBJ2-7, with 8 bases that match TRBD2. The CDR3 spans 15 residues. After removal of 3 bases from V and 6 bases from J, the junction contained 11 bases not matched to a gene. The V gene's germline CDR1 is SGDLS and CDR2 YYNGEE.

V and J are TRBV6-2 or TRBV6-3 and TRBJ2-1; 8 bases line up with TRBD2. The CDR3 has 14 residues. The germline CDR1 and CDR2 sequences are MNHEY and SVGEGT. With V trimmed by 2 bases and J by 9 bases, 6 bases remained unmatched. CDR3 sequence (DNA): TGTGCCAGCAGTTACACAGCAGGACTAGCTGAGCAGTTCTTC. Protein: CASSYTAGLAEQFF.

The chain recombines TRBV6-2 or TRBV6-3 with TRBJ2-1; 9 bases map to TRBD1. The CDR3 has 18 amino acids. J was trimmed by 5 bases and V by 6 bases; bases with no gene match: 17. Germline CDR1 is MNHEY and CDR2 is SVGEGT. CDR3 sequence: CASSLRPWTGEKHNEQFF. CDR3 DNA sequence: TGTGCCAGCAGCCTACGACCCTGGACAGGGGAGAAACACAATGAGCAGTTCTTC.

CDR3 DNA: TGTGCCAGCAGCTTAGATACACGGACAGCCACGAACACTGAAGCTTTCTTT. Its protein is CASSLDTRTATNTEAFF. J is TRBJ1-1 and V is TRBV7-2, with D possibly matching TRBD1 (6 bases). CDR1 and CDR2 from the germline V gene are SGHTA and FQGNSA. Trimming removed 1 base from V and 1 base from J, with 16 bases in between. The CDR3 loop spans 17 amino acids.